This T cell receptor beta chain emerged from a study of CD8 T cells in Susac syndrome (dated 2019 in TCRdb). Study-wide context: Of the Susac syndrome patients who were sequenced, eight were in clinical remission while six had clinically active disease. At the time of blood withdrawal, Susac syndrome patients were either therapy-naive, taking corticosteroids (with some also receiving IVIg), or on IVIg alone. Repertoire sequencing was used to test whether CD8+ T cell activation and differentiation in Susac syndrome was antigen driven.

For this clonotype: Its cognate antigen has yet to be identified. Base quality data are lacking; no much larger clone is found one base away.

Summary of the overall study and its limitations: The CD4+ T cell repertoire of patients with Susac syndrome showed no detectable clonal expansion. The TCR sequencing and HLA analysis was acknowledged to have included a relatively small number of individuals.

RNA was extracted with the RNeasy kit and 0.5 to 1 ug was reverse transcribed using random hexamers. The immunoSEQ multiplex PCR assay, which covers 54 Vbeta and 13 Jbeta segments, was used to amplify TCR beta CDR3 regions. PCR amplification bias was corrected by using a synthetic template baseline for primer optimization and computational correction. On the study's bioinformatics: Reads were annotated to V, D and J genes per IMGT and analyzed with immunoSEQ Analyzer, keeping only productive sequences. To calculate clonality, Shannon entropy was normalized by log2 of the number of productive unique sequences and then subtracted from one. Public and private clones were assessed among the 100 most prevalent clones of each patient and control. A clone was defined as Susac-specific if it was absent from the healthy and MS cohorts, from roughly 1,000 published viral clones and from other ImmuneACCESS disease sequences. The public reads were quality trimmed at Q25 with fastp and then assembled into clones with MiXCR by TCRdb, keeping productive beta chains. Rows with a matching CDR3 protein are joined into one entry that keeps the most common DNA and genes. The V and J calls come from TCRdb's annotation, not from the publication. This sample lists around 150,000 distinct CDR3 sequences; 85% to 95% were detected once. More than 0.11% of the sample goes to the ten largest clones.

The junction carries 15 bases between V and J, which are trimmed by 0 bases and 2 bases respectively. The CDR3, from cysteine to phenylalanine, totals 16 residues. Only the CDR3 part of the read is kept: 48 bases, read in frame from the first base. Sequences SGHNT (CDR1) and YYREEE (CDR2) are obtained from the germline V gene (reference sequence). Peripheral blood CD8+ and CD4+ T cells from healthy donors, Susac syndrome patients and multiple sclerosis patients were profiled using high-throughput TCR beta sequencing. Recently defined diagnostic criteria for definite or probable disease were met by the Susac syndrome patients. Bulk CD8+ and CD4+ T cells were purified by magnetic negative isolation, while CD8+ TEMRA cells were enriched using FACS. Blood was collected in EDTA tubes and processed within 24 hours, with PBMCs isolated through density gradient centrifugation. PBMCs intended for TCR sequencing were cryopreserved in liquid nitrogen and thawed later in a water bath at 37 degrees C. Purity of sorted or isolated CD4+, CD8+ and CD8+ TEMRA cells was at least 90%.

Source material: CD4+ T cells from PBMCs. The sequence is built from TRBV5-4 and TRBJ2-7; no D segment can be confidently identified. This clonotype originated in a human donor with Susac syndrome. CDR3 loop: CASSLAGTGLPYEQYF. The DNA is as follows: TGTGCCAGCAGCTTGGCCGGCACGGGTCTTCCCTACGAGCAGTACTTC.